This T cell receptor beta chain was sequenced for a study of T cells in localized non-small cell lung cancer. This clone was observed a handful of times. Its antigen is not identified. Germline V gene data show CDR1 as KGHSH and CDR2 as LQKENI. Trimming at V came to 0 bases and at J to 10 bases, leaving 11 bases not matched to a gene. This CDR3 is 16 amino acids long. Overall study findings and caveats: Analysis by sequencing included only one tumor region, so heterogeneity remains possible. Adjacent lung had a median about 60 of the 100 largest tumor clones. The study linked higher blood T cell density to longer overall survival.

The method was immunoSEQ multiplex PCR; TCRdb's version includes in-frame clones alone and lacks a portion of them. Of fewer than 15,000 clones in the sample, approximately 30% are singletons; the top ten hold around 7.2%. This specimen consisted of lung tumor tissue, obtained before any cancer treatment. The chain couples TRBV18 to TRBJ2-3, with 9 positions matching TRBD2. The sequence was collected from a female donor of 60 years or more with stage I lung adenocarcinoma. The CDR3 nucleotides are TGTGCCAGCTCACCACCGATTAGCGGGGGAGTCCAAGCGCAGTATTTT. It specifies CASSPPISGGVQAQYF. Together with reference TRBV18 and TRBJ2-3, the CDR3 gives the full variable domain: NAGVMQNPRHLVRRRGQEARLRCSPMKGHSHVYWYRQLPEEGLKFMVYLQKENIIDESGMPKERFSAEFPKEGPSILRIQQVVRGDSAAYFCASSPPISGGVQAQYFGPGTRLTVL.